This T cell receptor (beta chain) was recorded in a study of PD-1 blockade in mismatch repair-deficient tumors. This clone was recorded a few times. Its target is not known. The table came from immunoSEQ multiplex PCR; TCRdb's copy has only in-frame clones and leaves some out. Of about 100,000 clones detected, 82% appear once; the ten largest clones hold 6.3%. Germline values: CDR1 LGHNA, CDR2 YSLEER. The CDR3 is made up of 16 amino acids. After removal of 1 base from V and 1 base from J, the junction contained 0 bases not matched to a gene. Study conclusions and caveats: After pembrolizumab, tumor-resident clones rose rapidly, then generally contracted before radiologic responses.

TCR sequencing covered a few patients who responded to pembrolizumab. Sequenced here: peripheral blood, sampled approximately 8 months after starting pembrolizumab. This chain connects TRBV4-3 to TRBJ2-1, with 11 bases aligning to TRBD2. The receptor was derived from an adult with mismatch repair-deficient cancer. The CDR3, as DNA: TGCGCCAGCAGCCAAGGACTAGCGGGATCCTACAATGAGCAGTTCTTC. Its translation: CASSQGLAGSYNEQFF.